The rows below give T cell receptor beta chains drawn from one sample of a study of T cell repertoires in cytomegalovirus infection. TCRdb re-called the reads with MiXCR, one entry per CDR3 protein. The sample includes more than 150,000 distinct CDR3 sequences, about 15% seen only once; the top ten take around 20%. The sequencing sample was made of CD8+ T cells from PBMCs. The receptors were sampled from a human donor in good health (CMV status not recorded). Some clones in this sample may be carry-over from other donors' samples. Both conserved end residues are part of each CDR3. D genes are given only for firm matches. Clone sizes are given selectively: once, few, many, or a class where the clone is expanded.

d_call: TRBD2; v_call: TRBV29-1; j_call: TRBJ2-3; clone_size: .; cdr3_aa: CSVVLGLAEKSTDTQYF; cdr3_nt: TGCAGCGTCGTCCTGGGACTAGCGGAAAAGAGCACAGATACGCAGTATTTT
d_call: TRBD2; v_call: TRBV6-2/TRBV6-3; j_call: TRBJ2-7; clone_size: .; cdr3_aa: CASISATRTSGLPYEQYF; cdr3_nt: TGTGCCAGCATATCCGCTACGCGGACTAGCGGATTACCCTACGAGCAGTACTTC
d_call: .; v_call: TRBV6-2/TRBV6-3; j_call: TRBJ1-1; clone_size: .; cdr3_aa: CASSYRLNTEAFF; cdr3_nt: TGTGCCAGCAGTTATCGACTGAACACTGAAGCTTTCTTT
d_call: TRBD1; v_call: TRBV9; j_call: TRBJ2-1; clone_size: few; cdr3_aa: CASSSRTGLYNEQFF; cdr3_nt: TGTGCCAGCAGCTCCCGGACAGGGCTATACAATGAGCAGTTCTTC
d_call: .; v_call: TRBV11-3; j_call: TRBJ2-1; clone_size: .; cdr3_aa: CASSLGLFNEQFF; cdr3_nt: TGTGCCAGCAGCTTGGGTCTCTTCAATGAGCAGTTCTTC
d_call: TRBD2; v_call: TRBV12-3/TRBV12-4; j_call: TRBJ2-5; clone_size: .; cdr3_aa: CASSFGRLAQETQYF; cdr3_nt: TGTGCCAGCAGTTTCGGGAGACTAGCCCAAGAGACCCAGTACTTC
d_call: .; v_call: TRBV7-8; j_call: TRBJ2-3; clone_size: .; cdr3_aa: CASGGHPRPDTQYF; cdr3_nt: TGTGCCAGCGGGGGACACCCCCGCCCAGATACGCAGTATTTT
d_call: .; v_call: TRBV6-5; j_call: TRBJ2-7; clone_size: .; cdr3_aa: CASSTSSFLYEQYF; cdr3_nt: TGTGCCAGCAGTACCTCCTCGTTCCTCTACGAGCAGTACTTC
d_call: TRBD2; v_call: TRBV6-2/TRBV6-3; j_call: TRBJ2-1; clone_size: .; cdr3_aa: CASSYGLAGGQKFF; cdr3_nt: TGTGCCAGCAGCTATGGACTAGCGGGGGGGCAGAAGTTCTTC
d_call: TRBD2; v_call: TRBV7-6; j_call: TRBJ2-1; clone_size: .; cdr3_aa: CASSFGGGRAWNEQFF; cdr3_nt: TGTGCCAGCAGCTTTGGGGGCGGGAGGGCCTGGAATGAGCAGTTCTTC
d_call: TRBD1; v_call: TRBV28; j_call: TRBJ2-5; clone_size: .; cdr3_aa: CASSQMGQGPETQYF; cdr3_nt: TGTGCCAGCAGCCAGATGGGACAGGGTCCGGAGACCCAGTACTTC
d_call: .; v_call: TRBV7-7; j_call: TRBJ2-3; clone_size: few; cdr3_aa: CASSQGGLDTQYF; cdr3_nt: TGTGCCAGCAGCCAAGGGGGGTTAGATACGCAGTATTTT
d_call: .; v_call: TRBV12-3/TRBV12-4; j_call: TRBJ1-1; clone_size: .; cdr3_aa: CASSLYRPQAFF; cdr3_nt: TGTGCCAGCAGTTTATACAGGCCCCAAGCTTTCTTT
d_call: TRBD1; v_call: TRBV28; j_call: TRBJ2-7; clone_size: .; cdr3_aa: CASSLWNRGYEQYF; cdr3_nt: TGTGCCAGCAGTTTATGGAACAGGGGTTACGAGCAGTACTTC
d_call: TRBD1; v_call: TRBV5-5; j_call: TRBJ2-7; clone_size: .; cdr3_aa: CASSLTGTPYEQYF; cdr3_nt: TGTGCCAGCAGCCTGACAGGGACCCCCTACGAGCAGTACTTC
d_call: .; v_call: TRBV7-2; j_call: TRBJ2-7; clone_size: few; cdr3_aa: CASSLRLYRTNEQYF; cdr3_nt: TGTGCCAGCAGCTTAAGATTGTACAGAACAAACGAGCAGTACTTC
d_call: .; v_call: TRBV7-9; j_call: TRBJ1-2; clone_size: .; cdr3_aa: CASNLPSRSNYGYTF; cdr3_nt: TGTGCCAGCAACCTCCCAAGCCGCTCTAACTATGGCTACACCTTC
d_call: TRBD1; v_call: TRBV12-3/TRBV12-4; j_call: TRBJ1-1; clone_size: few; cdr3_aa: CASSLARQGGTEAFF; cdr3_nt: TGTGCCAGCAGTTTAGCGAGACAGGGTGGAACTGAAGCTTTCTTT
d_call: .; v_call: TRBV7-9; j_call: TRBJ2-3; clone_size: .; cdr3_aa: CASSLPGAPDTQYF; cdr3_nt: TGTGCCAGCAGCTTACCGGGGGCCCCAGATACGCAGTATTTT